Following are 5 T cell receptor beta chains from one sample sequenced in a study of long-term antiretroviral therapy in people with HIV. An immunoSEQ assay, version v3.0, was performed at survey level. This table comes from immunoSEQ multiplex PCR, and its TCRdb copy is limited to in-frame clones, with some not included. The sample yields 15,000 or so clones, roughly nine tenths seen once. Sequencing was performed on unsorted PBMCs, taken 2.1 years after starting antiretroviral therapy. Source of these receptors: a woman between 40 and 50 years old with HIV.

The chain uses TRBV10-2 and TRBJ2-2, with 7 positions matching TRBD2. This CDR3 has 13 residues. Germline CDR1 WSHSY, CDR2 SAAADI. V dropped 6 bases and J dropped 7; count of bases not matched to a gene: 5. The chain's CDR3 is CASRGTTNGELFF. CDR3 bases: TGCGCCAGCAGGGGGACTACGAACGGGGAGCTGTTTTTT.

V and J are TRBV10-3 and TRBJ2-7, with D possibly being TRBD2 (5 bases). Trimming shortened V by 0 bases and J by 4 bases, and 19 bases separated the two germline ends. In germline, CDR1 is ENHRY, CDR2 SYGVKD. The CDR3 length is 17 residues. Here the CDR3 reads CAISESVAMGSFYEQYF. The CDR3 coding sequence is TGTGCCATCAGTGAGTCGGTAGCGATGGGAAGCTTTTACGAGCAGTACTTC.

The V gene is TRBV6-6, the J gene TRBJ1-5, with no clear D. The CDR3 runs to 12 residues. Germline CDR1 MNHNY, CDR2 SVGAGI (reference sequence). Trimming cost V 7 bases and J 5 bases, with 9 bases left between them. In DNA, the CDR3 is TGTGCCAGCATGCAAGCCGATCAGCCCCAGCATTTT. Translating it yields CASMQADQPQHF.

The V call is TRBV2, the J call TRBJ2-7, with TRBD2 matching over 8 bases. With 8 bases clipped from V and 3 bases from J, the junction kept 9 bases outside the gene matches. Germline V lookup: CDR1 SNHLY, CDR2 FYNNEI. The CDR3 is made up of 14 amino acids. CDR3 residues: CASGYSGVIYEQYF. The CDR3 nucleotides read TGTGCCAGCGGGTATAGCGGGGTGATCTACGAGCAGTACTTC.

The chain recombines TRBV30 with TRBJ2-5; TRBD2 is a possible D gene (5 bases). Germline V gene data show CDR1 as GTSNPN and CDR2 as SVGIG (reference sequence). The V end was cut by 3 bases, the J end by 4 bases, with 9 bases between. The CDR3 is 12 residues long. The CDR3 protein is CAWRLAGETQYF. CDR3 bases: TGTGCCTGGAGATTGGCGGGAGAGACCCAGTACTTC. The variable domain in full, with the rest retrieved from reference TRBV30 and TRBJ2-5, is SQTIHQWPATLVQPVGSPLSLECTVEGTSNPNLYWYRQAAGRGLQLLFYSVGIGQISSEVPQNLSASRPQDRQFILSSKKLLLSDSGFYLCAWRLAGETQYFGPGTRLLVL.